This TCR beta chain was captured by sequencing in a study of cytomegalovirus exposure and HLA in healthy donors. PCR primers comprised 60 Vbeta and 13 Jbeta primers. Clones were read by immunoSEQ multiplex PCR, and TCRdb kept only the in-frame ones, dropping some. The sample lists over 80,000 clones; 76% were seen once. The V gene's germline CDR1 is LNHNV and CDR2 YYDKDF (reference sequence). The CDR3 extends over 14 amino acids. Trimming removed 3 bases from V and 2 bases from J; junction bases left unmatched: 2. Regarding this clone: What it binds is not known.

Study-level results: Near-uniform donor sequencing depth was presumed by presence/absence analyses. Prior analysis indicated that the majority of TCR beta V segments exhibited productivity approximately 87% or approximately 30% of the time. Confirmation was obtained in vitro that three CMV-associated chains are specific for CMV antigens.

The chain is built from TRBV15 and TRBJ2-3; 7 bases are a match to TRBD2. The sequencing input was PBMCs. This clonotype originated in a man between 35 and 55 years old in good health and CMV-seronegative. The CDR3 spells CATSSGDYTDTQYF. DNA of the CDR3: TGTGCCACCAGCAGCGGGGACTACACAGATACGCAGTATTTT.